A single T cell receptor (beta chain) is shown here with its context. Its antigen is unknown. Other DNA sequences in the same sample also yield this CDR3. The V segment lost 5 bases and the J segment 1 base; nucleotides outside the gene matches: 3. This CDR3 spans 15 amino acids. Germline V gene lookup returns CDR1 LNHDA and CDR2 SQIVND (reference sequence). This entry is derived from a study of OX40 agonist ivuxolimab in advanced cancers. Assay used: immunoSEQ multiplex PCR; TCRdb lists only in-frame clones, some missing. The sample lists about 90,000 clones, roughly 93% seen once, with around 0.34% in the top ten. Whole-study findings and limits: Among expanded peripheral T cells, antigen specificity went undetermined.

This specimen was CD4+ or CD8+ T cells sorted from blood, taken in a trial of the OX40 agonist ivuxolimab. The source of this sequence is an adult with an advanced solid tumor such as melanoma, head and neck, liver or kidney cancer. The chain recombines TRBV19 with TRBJ2-2, with TRBD1 matching over 8 bases. The CDR3: CASSPGTGNTGELFF. In DNA, the CDR3 is TGTGCCAGTAGTCCCGGGACAGGGAACACCGGGGAGCTGTTTTTT.